The entry below describes one T cell receptor (beta chain). Its antigen is unidentified. Germline loops: CDR1 MNHEY, CDR2 SMNVEV (reference sequence). The CDR3 consists of 14 residues. Germline trimming cut 5 bases from V and 6 bases from J; bases unmatched to any gene: 5. Using a J-beta primer mix together with a sample-barcoded 5' primer, a second PCR was run for roughly 6 to 11 cycles. TCRdb re-called the 5' RACE reads with MiXCR, one entry per CDR3 protein. The data hold approximately 800,000 distinct CDR3 sequences, with around 68% observed a single time. The source of the sample is a study of blood T cells in healthy people across ages. Study-wide results and caveats: When set beside aged donors, long-lived donors presented more naive CD4+ cells and higher diversity.

What was sequenced was blood. The V gene is TRBV27, the J gene TRBJ1-2, with 11 bases that match TRBD1. This clonotype originated in a young man in good health. CDR3 nucleotides: TGTGCCAGCAGTCCCCGGGACAGGGGGAATGGCTACACCTTC. This encodes CASSPRDRGNGYTF.